This T cell receptor (beta chain) came from a study of blood T cell repertoires in COVID-19 (dated by TCRdb to between 2020 and 2021). With respect to the entire study: Samples from collaborators originated in the United States, Italy and Spain and spanned both the acute and convalescent phases of COVID-19. The samples were drawn from two sources: the first 160 participants of the ongoing ImmuneRACE study, and about 1,300 subjects contributed by 6 global collaborators. A freely available public database, intended as a resource for researchers studying the immune response to SARS-CoV-2, is where the repertoires were released. Subjects who had been exposed to COVID-19, were actively infected with it, or had recovered from it provided the deeply sampled blood TCRbeta repertoires that made up the dataset. Where available, HLA class I and class II types were obtained from metadata supplied by the sample provider rather than from assay-based typing. Nearly every sample came with metadata listing a de-identified subject ID, COVID-19 status, age in years and sex. The material from the prospective study consisted of cDNA or gDNA derived from T cells, B-cell-depleted T cells, or PBMCs.

TCRbeta CDR3 regions were amplified from genomic DNA using the immunoSEQ Assay, a bias-controlled multiplex PCR. In the authors' own workflow: The number of nucleated cells in each sample was estimated by amplification of reference gene primers within the assay. To quantify the absolute abundance of each unique TCRbeta CDR3 rearrangement, sequence reads were collapsed and filtered. For each sample, productive Simpson clonality was calculated as the square root of Simpson's diversity index across productive rearrangements. TCRdb stores this immuneACCESS table with in-frame sequences only. Part of the clones is absent; in the studies checked, under half of the shortfall reflects unresolved V genes, and no reason is known for the rest. V, J and clone size were drawn from that table, and D and trimming were deduced from the DNA. A total of fewer than 200,000 clones appear in this sample, roughly 80% of them only once. The top ten clonotypes cover approximately 6.8% of the sample.

This clone was recorded a few times. The specificity of this receptor is unknown. Nothing much larger sits one base from this clone, and base qualities are not available. Trimming costs V 5 bases and J 4 bases, and their ends lie 11 bases apart. Via the germline V gene (reference sequence), CDR1 is SEHNR and CDR2 FQNEAQ. Taken from cysteine to phenylalanine, the CDR3 has 13 residues. Here the CDR3 DNA is all that survives: 39 bases in frame from base 1. In Seattle, one collaborating source enrolled patients while the infection was active and tracked those patients longitudinally over the course of disease. The collaborating institutions used their own protocols to collect whole blood in K2EDTA tubes. For TCRbeta analysis, collaborators shipped samples as frozen whole blood, isolated PBMCs, or DNA extracted from either of those sample types. Study-wide findings and limitations: The quantity of clinical and demographic metadata differed by source and by participant and was supplied without curation.

The sample taken for sequencing was peripheral blood. This clonotype originated in a woman aged 40 to 50 with COVID-19, enrolled during active disease. This sequence uses TRBV7-9 and TRBJ1-2; a weak D assignment points to TRBD1 (6 bases agree). The CDR3 in this case is CASSDRTAYGYTF. The DNA sequence follows: TGTGCCAGCAGCGATCGGACAGCCTATGGCTACACCTTC.